This entry lists 32 T cell receptor beta chains sequenced from one sample in a study of response to subunit inactivated influenza vaccine. One entry per CDR3 protein, called by TCRdb with MiXCR from the RT-PCR reads. Found here are 150,000 to 200,000 distinct CDR3 sequences, approximately 12% of them singletons; the top ten hold over 25%. This sample was shared with a second study, whose subject was T cells expressing NK-cell markers. From that second work: UMIs were included in TCR beta cDNA generated by 5'RACE template switching.

The source was CD8+ T cells sorted from PBMCs, collected about 12 days after vaccination. These receptors came from a man in his fifties who received an inactivated influenza vaccine.

V and J are TRBV29-1 and TRBJ1-2; D may be TRBD1 (5 bases). The germline gives CDR1 SQVTM, CDR2 ANQGSEA. V was cut by 4 bases and J by 2 bases, with 14 bases left in between. The CDR3 contains 14 residues. The CDR3 bases are TGCAGCGTTGCCCCGGGACCGCCGAACTATGGCTACACCTTC. This gives the protein CSVAPGPPNYGYTF. Supplemented by reference TRBV29-1 and TRBJ1-2, the full variable domain reads SAVISQKPSRDICQRGTSLTIQCQVDSQVTMMFWYRQQPGQSLTLIATANQGSEATYESGFVIDKFPISRPNLTFSTLTVSNMSPEDSSIYLCSVAPGPPNYGYTFGSGTRLTVV.

The chain recombines TRBV2 with TRBJ2-1, with 9 bases aligning to TRBD1. The CDR3 contains 13 residues. Germline CDR1 SNHLY, CDR2 FYNNEI. The CDR3 DNA is TGTGGCCCCGACAGGACAGGGGACAATGAGCAGTTCTTC. It translates to CGPDRTGDNEQFF.

This clonotype was picked up a small number of times. The gene calls are TRBV27 and TRBJ2-3; 9 bases line up with TRBD2. Germline assignment: CDR1 MNHEY and CDR2 SMNVEV (reference sequence). CDR3 length: 16 amino acids. V shed 1 base, J shed 2 bases, and the junction held 4 bases outside the gene matches. The CDR3 sequence: CASSLLTSGSTDTQYF. The CDR3 nucleotides are TGTGCCAGCAGTTTATTGACTAGCGGCTCCACAGATACGCAGTATTTT.

Concerning this clonotype: The junction departs from germline at one end; a sequencing error may be responsible. The chain uses TRBV12-3 or TRBV12-4 and TRBJ2-2; D unclear. This CDR3 is built from 14 residues. CDR3 amino acids: CASCFSRHTGELFF. CDR3 nucleotide sequence: TGTGCCAGCTGTTTCTCGCGGCACACCGGGGAGCTGTTTTTT.

This clonotype was detected a few times. The chain joins TRBV4-1 to TRBJ2-2; the D gene is possibly TRBD2 (6 bases). The CDR3 spans 15 residues. Germline V gives CDR1 MGHRA, CDR2 YSYEKL. The V end was cut by 4 bases, the J end by 4 bases, with 13 bases between. The CDR3 loop reads CASSLGTLGTGELFF. CDR3 coding DNA: TGCGCCAGCAGCCTCGGGACTCTAGGCACCGGGGAGCTGTTTTTT.

At least ten counts were recorded for this clonotype. The J gene is TRBJ2-3, the V gene TRBV7-9, with D perhaps matching TRBD2 (5 bases). Trimming pared 6 bases from V and 2 bases from J, leaving 12 bases between. The CDR3 consists of 14 residues. The germline V gene encodes CDR1 SEHNR and CDR2 FQNEAQ (reference sequence). The CDR3 sequence is CASSEGFLTDTQYF. CDR3 coding DNA: TGTGCCAGCAGTGAGGGATTCCTCACAGATACGCAGTATTTT.

This clonotype occurred a few times. The chain recombines TRBV6-5 with TRBJ1-4; D unclear. V lost 2 bases and J 11 bases, leaving 12 bases between the germline ends. Germline CDR1 MNHEY, CDR2 SVGAGI. This CDR3 is built from 13 residues. Here the CDR3 reads CASSYVIGSKLFF. The CDR3 bases are TGTGCCAGCAGTTACGTTATCGGCTCTAAACTGTTTTTT.

This sequence joins TRBV10-3 and TRBJ2-7; 8 bases are a match to TRBD1. Germline V gene sequence: CDR1 ENHRY, CDR2 SYGVKD. This CDR3 comprises 15 residues. The V and J ends lost 6 bases and 5 bases, in that order; junction bases with no gene match: 12. The CDR3 DNA is TGTGCCATCAGCCCCTGGACAGGGCCTCTCAACGAGCAGTACTTC. This sequence encodes CAISPWTGPLNEQYF.

This clonotype was detected a few times. The chain employs TRBV6-1 and TRBJ2-2; D not certain. This CDR3 has 13 amino acids. Trimming took off 7 bases at V and 10 bases at J, with 16 bases between the two ends. From germline, CDR1 is MNHNS and CDR2 SASEGT. The chain's CDR3 is CASTRVPNSELFF. CDR3 nucleotide sequence: TGTGCCAGCACCCGCGTCCCCAACTCGGAGCTGTTTTTT.

The chain has TRBV29-1 and TRBJ2-1; 15 bases match TRBD2. Germline trimming cut 6 bases from V and 5 bases from J; bases unmatched to any gene: 5. CDR3 length: 15 residues. Germline V gene sequence: CDR1 SQVTM, CDR2 ANQGSEA. The DNA of the CDR3 is TGCAGCGTGCGGACTAGCGGGAGGGCCCACAATGAGCAGTTCTTC. The encoded protein is CSVRTSGRAHNEQFF.

CDR3 in DNA: TGCGCCAGCAGCCAGAGATTAAATGAAAAACTGTTTTTT. Protein product: CASSQRLNEKLFF. The rearrangement joins TRBV4-1 to TRBJ1-4; D gene ambiguous. There are 13 residues in the CDR3. The V end lost 3 bases, the J end lost 5 bases, and 7 bases lay between the germline ends. CDR1 and CDR2 (germline): MGHRA, YSYEKL.

In this sample, this clonotype turned up many times. Here the CDR3 DNA reads TGTGCCAGCAGCTTAGAATCACCTGGATACAATGAGCAGTTCTTC. Encoded protein: CASSLESPGYNEQFF. This rearrangement joins TRBV11-3 to TRBJ2-1; D is ambiguous. The V gene lost 0 bases and the J gene lost 4 bases, with 10 bases spanning the gap. The length of the CDR3 is 15 residues. Per the germline V gene, CDR1 is SGHNT and CDR2 is YENEEA.

This clonotype was detected many times. V usage is TRBV2 and J usage is TRBJ1-5; D unclear. Germline V lookup: CDR1 SNHLY, CDR2 FYNNEI. The CDR3 sequence is 18 residues long. V was cut by 2 bases and J by 1 base, with 18 bases left in between. CDR3 in amino acids: CASSELPDPLSSNQPQHF. The CDR3 coding sequence is TGTGCCAGCAGTGAACTTCCCGATCCCTTATCGAGCAATCAGCCCCAGCATTTT.

This clonotype appeared a few times. The chain is built from TRBV11-3 and TRBJ1-2; maybe TRBD1 (5 bases). The length of the CDR3 is 15 residues. V lost 9 bases, J lost 4 bases, and 21 bases lay in between. In germline, CDR1 is SGHNT, CDR2 YENEEA. The chain's CDR3 is CASRQPTSSCYGYTF. For the CDR3, the DNA is TGTGCCAGTCGACAGCCAACTTCGTCCTGCTATGGCTACACCTTC.

V and J are TRBV15 and TRBJ1-5; D not certain. CDR3 length equals 13 residues. Germline V gives CDR1 LNHNV, CDR2 YYDKDF (reference sequence). V was clipped by 3 bases and J by 6 bases, with 9 bases between them. CDR3: CATSSGWGQPQHF. The CDR3 nucleotides read TGTGCCACCAGCAGCGGTTGGGGTCAGCCCCAGCATTTT.

The genes are TRBV7-6 and TRBJ2-7; D is tentatively TRBD1 or TRBD2 (6 bases each). The CDR3 spans 13 residues. V was clipped by 5 bases and J by 3 bases, with 11 bases between them. The germline V gene encodes CDR1 SGHVS and CDR2 FNYEAQ. CDR3 residues: CASSRRDNYEQYF. DNA of the CDR3: TGTGCCAGCAGCCGGAGGGACAACTACGAGCAGTACTTC.

The table lists this clonotype with a few counts. The rearrangement uses TRBV28 and TRBJ1-5; tentative D call: TRBD1 (6 bases). The CDR3 contains 11 residues. The germline V gene has CDR1 MDHEN and CDR2 SYDVKM. V lost 2 bases to trimming and J lost 11 bases, with 7 bases between them. As DNA, the CDR3 is TGTGCCAGCAGTTTAGGACAGACCCAGCATTTT. Protein sequence: CASSLGQTQHF.

The chain carries TRBV20-1 and TRBJ1-2, with D unresolved. The V and J ends lost 5 bases and 6 bases respectively, with 4 bases between them. Germline CDR1 and CDR2: DFQATT and SNEGSKA (reference sequence). This CDR3 spans 9 amino acids. CDR3: CSAYDGYTF. CDR3 coding DNA: TGCAGTGCTTACGATGGCTACACCTTC.

This clonotype came up a few times. This chain links TRBV12-3 or TRBV12-4 with TRBJ1-1; TRBD1 matches at 7 bases. The CDR3 runs to 14 residues. Germline trimming cut 4 bases from V and 1 base from J; bases unmatched to any gene: 3. The CDR3 DNA reads TGTGCCAGCAGTTACAGGGGCAGGAACACTGAAGCTTTCTTT. It encodes CASSYRGRNTEAFF.

This clonotype was observed many times. The rearrangement uses TRBV5-1 and TRBJ2-2; D is unclear. V was pared by 2 bases and J by 5 bases, with 7 bases between. The germline V gene has CDR1 SGHRS and CDR2 YFSETQ. The CDR3 loop spans 13 amino acids. CDR3 nucleotides: TGCGCCAGCAGCTTCCGCTCGACCGGGGAGCTGTTTTTT. Translated, it gives CASSFRSTGELFF.

The gene calls are TRBV6-1 and TRBJ2-7; 8 bases line up with TRBD2. The length of the CDR3 is 15 residues. Germline values: CDR1 MNHNS, CDR2 SASEGT. Germline trimming cut 2 bases from V and 3 bases from J; bases unmatched to any gene: 6. The CDR3 DNA reads as TGTGCCAGCAGTGAAACCCCCGGGGGGGACTACGAGCAGTACTTC. Its protein product is CASSETPGGDYEQYF.

This clonotype appeared a few times. J is TRBJ2-3 and V is TRBV4-2, with 10 bases aligning to TRBD2. This CDR3 is built from 22 residues. V was clipped by 0 bases and J by 0 bases; unmatched bases: 18. Germline V gene sequence: CDR1 LGHNA, CDR2 YNFKEQ. Written as DNA, the CDR3 is TGTGCCAGCAGCCAAGATCCTGTTGTAGCGGGAGGTGCGGCGTCTAGCACAGATACGCAGTATTTT. Protein: CASSQDPVVAGGAASSTDTQYF.

This clonotype appeared a few times. V gene TRBV9 combines with J gene TRBJ2-7; TRBD2 matches at 12 bases. Trimming took 0 bases from V and 5 from J; bases not matched to a gene: 0. CDR1 is SGDLS and CDR2 is YYNGEE in the germline V gene. This CDR3 contains 14 residues. The CDR3 sequence: CASSVGLAGDEQYF. The CDR3 nucleotides read TGTGCCAGCAGCGTAGGACTAGCGGGAGACGAGCAGTACTTC.

This chain connects TRBV24-1 to TRBJ2-1, with 7 bases that match TRBD2. This CDR3 spans 16 amino acids. Germline V gives CDR1 KGHDR, CDR2 SFDVKD. V was pared by 0 bases and J by 2 bases, with 3 bases of the junction left unmatched. The CDR3 reads CATSDLGSGAYNEQFF. The CDR3 DNA sequence: TGTGCCACCAGTGATTTGGGGAGCGGGGCCTACAATGAGCAGTTCTTC.

The V gene is TRBV27, the J gene TRBJ1-5; D gene ambiguous. CDR1 is MNHEY and CDR2 is SMNVEV in the germline V gene (reference sequence). This CDR3 is 13 amino acids long. V was pared by 5 bases and J by 5 bases, with 10 bases between. The chain's CDR3 is CASSTLPDQPQHF. The CDR3 DNA sequence: TGTGCCAGCAGTACCTTACCGGATCAGCCCCAGCATTTT.

Only a few counts were recorded for this clonotype. The rearrangement joins TRBV5-1 to TRBJ2-1; D not certain. Looked up from germline, CDR1 is SGHRS and CDR2 is YFSETQ. Trimming shortened V by 0 bases and J by 6 bases, and 7 bases separated the two germline ends. The CDR3 consists of 13 residues. DNA for the CDR3: TGCGCCAGCAGCTTGGACCTCTCCAATGAGCAGTTCTTC. Encoded protein: CASSLDLSNEQFF.

Turning to this clonotype: A much bigger clone sits one base away, suggesting this may be a read error. V and J are TRBV10-3 and TRBJ2-7; D remains unclear. The germline V gene has CDR1 ENHRY and CDR2 SYGVKD. Trimming removed 1 base at V and 1 base at J, with 11 bases between. The CDR3 has 15 amino acids. The CDR3 region is CAISELISVSYEQYF. The CDR3 region has the DNA TGTGCCATCAGTGAGTTGATCAGTGTTTCCTACGAGCAGTACTTC.

A remark on this clonotype: The junction departs from germline at one end; a sequencing error may be responsible. The genes are TRBV7-2 and TRBJ2-1; perhaps D is TRBD1 or TRBD2 (5 bases each). The CDR3 totals 15 residues. CDR1 is SGHTA and CDR2 is FQGNSA in the germline V gene. As DNA, the CDR3 is TGTGCCACCAGCCACCCGGGGTTTAGGGGAAATGAGCAGTTCTTC. The encoded protein is CATSHPGFRGNEQFF.

The gene calls are TRBV5-1 and TRBJ1-2; D uncertain. V shed 5 bases and J shed 6 bases, with 11 bases lying between them. The germline V gene encodes CDR1 SGHRS and CDR2 YFSETQ. The CDR3 length is 12 residues. Here the CDR3 DNA reads TGCGCCAGCAGGCAGGTACAAGATGGCTACACCTTC. The encoded protein is CASRQVQDGYTF.

The chain employs TRBV9 and TRBJ2-2; D tentatively fits TRBD1 or TRBD2 (5 bases each). Trimming pared 1 base from V and 4 bases from J, leaving 11 bases between. The CDR3 extends over 15 amino acids. CDR1 SGDLS and CDR2 YYNGEE come from the germline V gene. This CDR3 reads CASSVYEGSTGELFF. The CDR3 bases are TGTGCCAGCAGCGTATATGAGGGGAGCACCGGGGAGCTGTTTTTT.

The chain has TRBV11-2 and TRBJ2-1; 9 bases map to TRBD2. This CDR3 has 17 amino acids. J gave up 1 base and V 2 bases, and 6 bases lay outside the gene matches. Germline CDR1 and CDR2: SGHAT and FQNNGV. The CDR3 bases are TGTGCCAGCAGCTTATACAGAGCGGGGGGTTCCTACAATGAGCAGTTCTTC. Its protein product is CASSLYRAGGSYNEQFF.

The V gene is TRBV9, the J gene TRBJ2-3; 11 bases match TRBD2. With 0 bases clipped from V and 7 bases from J, the junction kept 4 bases outside the gene matches. The CDR3 covers 15 residues. Germline CDR1 reads SGDLS; CDR2 reads YYNGEE. The CDR3 is CASSVGGLAANTQYF. CDR3 bases: TGTGCCAGCAGCGTAGGGGGACTAGCGGCGAATACGCAGTATTTT. The full variable domain, with the rest looked up from reference TRBV9 and TRBJ2-3, is DSGVTQTPKHLITATGQRVTLRCSPRSGDLSVYWYQQSLDQGLQFLIQYYNGEERAKGNILERFSAQQFPDLHSELNLSSLELGDSALYFCASSVGGLAANTQYFGPGTRLTVL.